This TCR beta chain comes out of a study of beta chain features in type 1 diabetes. Study observations and caveats: Among patients with Type 1 diabetes, TCRB CDR3s were moderately but significantly shorter in every one of the four CD4+ subsets. Among type 1 diabetes patients, VDJ junctions had fewer insertions and more deletions.

The V end lost 0 bases, the J end lost 3 bases, and 7 bases lay between the germline ends. CDR1 and CDR2 from the germline V gene are MNHEY and SVGAGI. This CDR3 region has 14 residues. Since all of the isolated RNA was reverse transcribed, expressed TCRB transcripts were what got sequenced. The table came from immunoSEQ multiplex PCR; TCRdb's copy has only in-frame clones and leaves some out. The sample lists 300,000 or so clones; 9.3% were seen once. In its sample, this clone was seen many times. Its matching antigen is unknown. This chain connects TRBV6-5 to TRBJ2-3, with D possibly being TRBD2 (6 bases). The sample consisted of central memory CD4+ T cells from blood. This TCR was sampled from a man under 40 with type 1 diabetes. The CDR3 here is CASSYSRETDTQYF. The CDR3 region has the DNA TGTGCCAGCAGTTACTCACGGGAGACAGATACGCAGTATTTT.